This T cell receptor (beta chain) was sequenced in a study of cytomegalovirus exposure and HLA in healthy donors. The PCR had 60 Vbeta and 13 Jbeta primers. The table came from immunoSEQ multiplex PCR; TCRdb's copy has only in-frame clones and leaves some out. The data contain roughly 100,000 clones, about 80% of them singletons. The CDR3 is 14 amino acids. V shed 5 bases and J 2 bases; nucleotides not matched to a gene: 6. Germline V gene lookup returns CDR1 SGHAT and CDR2 FQDESV (reference sequence). Healthy bone marrow donors supplied every sample. The sample holds one count of this clone. The origin of this receptor is a man aged 40-50 years in good health and CMV-seropositive. This chain connects TRBV11-1 to TRBJ2-7, with TRBD1 matching over 7 bases. The sequenced sample was PBMCs. The DNA for the CDR3 is TGTGCCAGCAGCCGCCCTGGACAGGCCTACGAGCAGTACTTC. Translated, it gives CASSRPGQAYEQYF.